One T cell receptor beta chain is described in this entry. This entry belongs to a study of blood T cell repertoires in COVID-19. Study summary: Sources were T cells, B-cell-depleted T cells, or PBMCs; the material itself was cDNA or gDNA.

Assay used: immunoSEQ multiplex PCR; TCRdb lists only in-frame clones, some missing. The sample carries fewer than 350,000 clones, approximately 88% recorded once. The germline CDR1 and CDR2 sequences are SGHNT and YYREEE (reference sequence). V dropped 4 bases and J dropped 7; count of bases not matched to a gene: 10. The CDR3 runs to 16 residues. This chain links TRBV5-4 with TRBJ2-1; 11 bases map to TRBD1. Sequencing used PBMCs or T cells enriched from blood (not recorded which). The clonotype comes from a woman aged 40 to 50 who had recovered from COVID-19. For the CDR3, the DNA is TGTGCCAGCAGCCTTTCCGGGACAGGGGGTCATAATGAGCAGTTCTTC. Translated, it gives CASSLSGTGGHNEQFF.